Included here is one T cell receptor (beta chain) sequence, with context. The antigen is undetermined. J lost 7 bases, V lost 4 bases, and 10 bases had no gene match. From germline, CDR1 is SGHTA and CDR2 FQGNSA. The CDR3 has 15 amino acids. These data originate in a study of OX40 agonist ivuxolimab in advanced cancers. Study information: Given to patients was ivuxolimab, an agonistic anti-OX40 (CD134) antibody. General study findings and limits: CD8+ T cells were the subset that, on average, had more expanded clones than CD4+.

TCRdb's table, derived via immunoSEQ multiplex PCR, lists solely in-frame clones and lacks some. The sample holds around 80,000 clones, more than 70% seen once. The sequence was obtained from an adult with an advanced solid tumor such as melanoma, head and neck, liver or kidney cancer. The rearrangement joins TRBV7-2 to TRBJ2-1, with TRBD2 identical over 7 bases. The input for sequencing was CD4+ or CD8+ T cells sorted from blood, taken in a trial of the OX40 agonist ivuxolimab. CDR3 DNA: TGTGCCAGCAGCTCGGGCACCGGGGGGTTAAATGAGCAGTTCTTC. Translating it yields CASSSGTGGLNEQFF.